This T cell receptor beta chain emerged from a study of T-cell memory formation after mild COVID-19. Findings and limits, study-wide: Among CD4+ contracting clones, most were CM and EM, and CD8+ ones EMRA.

V was cut by 3 bases and J by 5 bases, with 19 bases left in between. The CDR3 length is 16 residues. CDR1 and CDR2 from the germline V gene are MGHDK and SYGVNS. Each CDR3 protein is one row after TCRdb ran MiXCR on the 5' RACE reads. The sample holds tens of thousands of distinct CDR3 sequences, about 6.1% seen once. This clonotype was observed a handful of times. The antigen is not known. This TCR was recovered from an adult who had mild COVID-19 (a few samples of this study predate the infection). Cell type and time point are not known. This chain joins TRBV25-1 and TRBJ2-5, with D unresolved. Material: PBMCs or a T cell subset sorted from them (not recorded which). The CDR3 bases are TGTGCCAGCAGTGAGCCGCTGTTGACTTCCGGGGAGACCCAGTACTTC. It yields the protein CASSEPLLTSGETQYF. The full variable domain, in which reference TRBV25-1 and TRBJ2-5 provide the parts outside the CDR3, is EADIYQTPRYLVIGTGKKITLECSQTMGHDKMYWYQQDPGMELHLIHYSYGVNSTEKGDLSSESTVSRIRTEHFPLTLESARPSHTSQYLCASSEPLLTSGETQYFGPGTRLLVL.